A single T cell receptor (beta chain) is shown here with its context. These data are taken from a study of shared clonotypes between healthy human individuals. CD8 cells classed as naive were CD45RO-negative and positively selected for CCR7, excluding terminally differentiated effector memory CD45RA+ cells. Adults of Caucasian background living in Nashville, Tennessee made up all donors. Here immunoSEQ multiplex PCR was the method, and the copy in TCRdb shows in-frame clones only, minus some. Found here are under 1 million clones, around 93% of them singletons; the top ten hold less than 25%. The CDR3 loop spans 15 amino acids. Trimming took 0 bases from V and 0 from J, leaving 7 bases between them. Germline CDR1 reads SGHRS; CDR2 reads YFSETQ.

The sample taken for sequencing was naive CD8+ T cells sorted from blood. V usage is TRBV5-1 and J usage is TRBJ2-1, with D unclear. This receptor was taken from a man aged 25-45 years in good health. CDR3: CASSLDTPSYNEQFF. CDR3 sequence (DNA): TGCGCCAGCAGCTTGGATACCCCCTCCTACAATGAGCAGTTCTTC.